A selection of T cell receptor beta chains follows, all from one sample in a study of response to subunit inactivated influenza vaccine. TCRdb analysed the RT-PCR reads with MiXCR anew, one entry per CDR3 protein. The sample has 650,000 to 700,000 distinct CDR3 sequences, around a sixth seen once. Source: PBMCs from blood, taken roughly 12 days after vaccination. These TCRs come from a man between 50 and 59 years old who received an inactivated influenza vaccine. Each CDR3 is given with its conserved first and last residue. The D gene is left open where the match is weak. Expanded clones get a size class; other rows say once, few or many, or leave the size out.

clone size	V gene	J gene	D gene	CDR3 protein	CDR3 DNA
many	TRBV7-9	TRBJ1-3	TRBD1	CASSSRQGVISGNTIYF	TGTGCCAGCAGCTCTAGACAGGGAGTTATCTCTGGAAACACCATATATTTT
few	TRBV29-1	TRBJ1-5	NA	CSVAFSSTSNQPQHF	TGCAGCGTCGCATTCTCCAGTACAAGCAATCAGCCCCAGCATTTT
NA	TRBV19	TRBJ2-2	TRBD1	CASRTTGGLTGELFF	TGTGCCAGTAGAACAACAGGGGGCCTAACCGGGGAGCTGTTTTTT
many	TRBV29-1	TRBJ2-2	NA	CSGGDTGELFF	TGCAGCGGTGGGGACACCGGGGAGCTGTTTTTT
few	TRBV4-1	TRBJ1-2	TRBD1	CASSQGDRGLTNGYTF	TGCGCCAGCAGCCAAGGGGACAGGGGATTAACTAATGGCTACACCTTC
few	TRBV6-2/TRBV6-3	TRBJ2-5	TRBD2	CASRTRIGLAGVETQYF	TGTGCCAGCAGGACCAGGATTGGGCTAGCGGGGGTAGAGACCCAGTACTTC
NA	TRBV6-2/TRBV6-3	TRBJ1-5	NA	CASSPRTDNQPQHF	TGTGCCAGCAGCCCACGGACGGACAATCAGCCCCAGCATTTT
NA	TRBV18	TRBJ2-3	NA	CASSPIFTRGTTDTQYF	TGTGCCAGCTCACCAATATTCACCCGGGGTACGACAGATACGCAGTATTTT
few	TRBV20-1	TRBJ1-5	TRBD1	CSARTDRGNQPQHF	TGCAGTGCTAGAACCGACAGGGGCAATCAGCCCCAGCATTTT
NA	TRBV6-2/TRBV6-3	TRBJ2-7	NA	CASSQEYDIRAGEQYF	TGTGCCAGCAGTCAAGAATACGACATTCGGGCTGGCGAGCAGTACTTC
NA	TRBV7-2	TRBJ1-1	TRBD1	CASRRGQNTEAFF	TGTGCCAGCCGCAGGGGGCAGAACACTGAAGCTTTCTTT
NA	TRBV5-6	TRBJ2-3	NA	CASSLEARRATDTQYF	TGTGCCAGCAGCTTGGAAGCGCGCCGGGCCACAGATACGCAGTATTTT
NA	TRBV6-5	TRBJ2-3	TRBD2	CATLLGGLASTDTQYF	TGTGCCACGTTACTAGGGGGACTAGCGTCCACAGATACGCAGTATTTT
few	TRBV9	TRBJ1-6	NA	CASSVGSAYNSPLHF	TGTGCCAGCAGCGTAGGGTCAGCCTATAATTCACCCCTCCACTTT